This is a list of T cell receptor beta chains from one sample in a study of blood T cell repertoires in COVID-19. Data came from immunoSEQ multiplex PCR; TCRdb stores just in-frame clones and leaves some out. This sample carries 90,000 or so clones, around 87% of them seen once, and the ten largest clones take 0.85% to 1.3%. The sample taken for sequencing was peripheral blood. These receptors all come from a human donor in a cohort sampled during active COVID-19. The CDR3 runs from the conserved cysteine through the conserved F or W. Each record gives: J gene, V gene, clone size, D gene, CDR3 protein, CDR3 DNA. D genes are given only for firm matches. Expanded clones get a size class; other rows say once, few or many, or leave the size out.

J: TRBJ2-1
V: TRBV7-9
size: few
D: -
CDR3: CASSFWVGVSSYNEQFF
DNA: TGTGCCAGCAGCTTTTGGGTCGGGGTCAGCTCCTACAATGAGCAGTTCTTC

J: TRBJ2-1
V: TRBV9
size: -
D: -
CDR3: CASSATGKSFVF
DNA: TGTGCCAGCAGCGCGACGGGGAAGTCTTTTGTCTTC

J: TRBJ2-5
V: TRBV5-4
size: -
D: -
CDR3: CASSLVEGTQYF
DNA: TGTGCCAGCAGCTTGGTTGAGGGGACCCAGTACTTC

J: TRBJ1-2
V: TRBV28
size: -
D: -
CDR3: CASSFGAGENYGYTF
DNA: TGTGCCAGCAGTTTCGGGGCAGGGGAGAACTATGGCTACACCTTC

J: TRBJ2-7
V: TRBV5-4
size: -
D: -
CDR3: CASSQTGRSYEQYF
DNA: TGTGCCAGCAGCCAAACAGGGAGATCCTACGAGCAGTACTTC

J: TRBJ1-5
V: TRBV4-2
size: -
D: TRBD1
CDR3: CASSQGSGQGHQPQHF
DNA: TGTGCCAGCAGCCAAGGGTCGGGACAGGGGCACCAGCCCCAGCATTTT

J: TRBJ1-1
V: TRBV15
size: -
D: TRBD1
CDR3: CATSRDRSRDRVTEAFF
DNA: TGTGCCACCAGCAGAGACCGTTCCCGGGACAGGGTGACTGAAGCTTTCTTT

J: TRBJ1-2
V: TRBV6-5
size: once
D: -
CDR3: CASSYSTQGIRGYTF
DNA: TGTGCCAGCAGTTACTCGACACAGGGAATACGGGGCTACACCTTC

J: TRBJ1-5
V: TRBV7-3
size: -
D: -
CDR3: CASSLDLNQPQHF
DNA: TGTGCCAGCAGCCTAGACCTGAATCAGCCCCAGCATTTT

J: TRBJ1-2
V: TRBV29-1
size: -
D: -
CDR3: CSVEWASNYGYTF
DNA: TGCAGCGTTGAGTGGGCTTCTAACTATGGCTACACCTTC

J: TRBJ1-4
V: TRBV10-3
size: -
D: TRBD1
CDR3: CAIRETGEVEKLFF
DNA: TGTGCCATCAGGGAGACAGGGGAGGTGGAAAAACTGTTTTTT

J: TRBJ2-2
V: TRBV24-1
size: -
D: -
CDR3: CATSDLQAATGELFF
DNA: TGTGCCACCAGTGATTTGCAGGCAGCCACCGGGGAGCTGTTTTTT

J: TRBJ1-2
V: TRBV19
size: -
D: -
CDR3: CASTPSTGINYGYTF
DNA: TGTGCCAGTACCCCCTCGACAGGCATCAACTATGGCTACACCTTC

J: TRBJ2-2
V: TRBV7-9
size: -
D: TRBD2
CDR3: CASSPSGGTIKAGELFF
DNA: TGTGCCAGCAGCCCGAGCGGCGGGACTATTAAAGCCGGGGAGCTGTTTTTT

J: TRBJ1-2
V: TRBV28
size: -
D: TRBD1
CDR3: CASSLEGANANYGYTF
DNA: TGTGCCAGCAGTTTAGAGGGGGCAAACGCTAACTATGGCTACACCTTC

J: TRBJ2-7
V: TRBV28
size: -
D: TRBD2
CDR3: CASRPKFGTSGSREQYF
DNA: TGTGCCAGCAGACCTAAATTCGGGACTAGCGGGAGCCGCGAGCAGTACTTC

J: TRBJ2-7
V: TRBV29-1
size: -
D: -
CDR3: CSVEESGGSYEQYF
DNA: TGCAGCGTTGAAGAGTCAGGGGGGTCCTACGAGCAGTACTTC

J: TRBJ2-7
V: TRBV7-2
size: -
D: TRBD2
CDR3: CASSLEASGILGYEQYF
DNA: TGTGCCAGCAGCTTAGAAGCTAGCGGGATCCTTGGGTACGAGCAGTACTTC

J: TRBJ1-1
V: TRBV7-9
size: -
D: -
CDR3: CASSSPGGEAFF
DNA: TGTGCCAGCAGCTCCCCCGGGGGTGAAGCTTTCTTT

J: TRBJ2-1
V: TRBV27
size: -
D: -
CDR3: CASSSSSAEEFF
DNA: TGTGCCAGCAGCTCCTCTAGCGCGGAGGAGTTCTTC

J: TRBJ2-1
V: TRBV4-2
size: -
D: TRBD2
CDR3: CASSQDRLAGGNEQFF
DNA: TGTGCCAGCAGCCAAGATAGGCTAGCGGGAGGAAATGAGCAGTTCTTC

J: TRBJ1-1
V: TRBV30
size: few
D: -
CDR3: CAWSVQADTEAFF
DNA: TGTGCCTGGAGTGTACAGGCCGACACTGAAGCTTTCTTT

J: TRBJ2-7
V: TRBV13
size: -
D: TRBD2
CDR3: CASSLPLAGGGWEQYF
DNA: TGTGCCAGCAGCTTACCTTTAGCGGGAGGAGGCTGGGAGCAGTACTTC

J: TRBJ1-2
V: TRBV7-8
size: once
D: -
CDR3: CASSLLEGGVGYTF
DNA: TGTGCCAGCAGCCTCCTGGAGGGAGGAGTGGGCTACACCTTC

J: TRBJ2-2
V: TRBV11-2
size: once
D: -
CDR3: CASSLATGAGELFF
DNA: TGTGCCAGCAGCTTAGCAACCGGGGCCGGGGAGCTGTTTTTT

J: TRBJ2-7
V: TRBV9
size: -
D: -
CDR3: CASSVGPLTESSYEQYF
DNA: TGTGCCAGCAGCGTAGGTCCCCTGACTGAGAGCTCCTACGAGCAGTACTTC

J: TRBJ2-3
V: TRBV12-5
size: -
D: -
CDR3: CASGLGDTLAQYF
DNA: TGTGCTAGTGGTTTGGGGGACACTCTGGCGCAGTATTTT

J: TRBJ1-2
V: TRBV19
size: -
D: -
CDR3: CASTEGPNYGYTF
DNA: TGTGCCAGTACGGAGGGACCGAACTATGGCTACACCTTC

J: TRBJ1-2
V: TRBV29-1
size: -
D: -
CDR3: CSVASETNYGYTF
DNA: TGCAGCGTTGCGTCAGAAACTAACTATGGCTACACCTTC

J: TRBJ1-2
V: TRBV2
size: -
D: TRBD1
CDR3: CASTDRGPQANYGYTF
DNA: TGTGCCAGCACGGACAGGGGCCCTCAAGCTAACTATGGCTACACCTTC

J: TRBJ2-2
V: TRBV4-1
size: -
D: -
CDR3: CASSQGLGDSGGELFF
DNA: TGCGCCAGCAGCCAAGGGTTGGGGGACTCGGGCGGGGAGCTGTTTTTT

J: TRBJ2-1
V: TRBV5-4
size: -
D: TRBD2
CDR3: CASSLGTSGAGNEQFF
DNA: TGTGCCAGCAGCTTGGGCACTAGCGGGGCGGGGAATGAGCAGTTCTTC

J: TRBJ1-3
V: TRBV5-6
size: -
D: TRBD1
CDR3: CASSLEDRSGNTIYF
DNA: TGTGCCAGCAGCTTGGAGGACAGGTCTGGAAACACCATATATTTT

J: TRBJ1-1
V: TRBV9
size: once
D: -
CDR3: CASSGEGEAFF
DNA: TGTGCCAGCAGCGGGGAGGGTGAAGCTTTCTTT

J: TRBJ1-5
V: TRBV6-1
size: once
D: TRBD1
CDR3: CASSEARGGYSNQPQHF
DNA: TGTGCCAGCAGTGAAGCCCGAGGGGGCTATAGCAATCAGCCCCAGCATTTT

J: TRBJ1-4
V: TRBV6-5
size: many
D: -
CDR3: CASRGGTPTNEKLFF
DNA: TGTGCCAGCAGGGGGGGGACGCCAACTAATGAAAAACTGTTTTTT

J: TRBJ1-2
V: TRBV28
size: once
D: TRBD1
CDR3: CASRLTGGEYGYTF
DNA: TGTGCCAGCAGACTGACAGGGGGCGAGTATGGCTACACCTTC

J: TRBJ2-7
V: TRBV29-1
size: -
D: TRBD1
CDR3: CSVEVERGGLYEQYF
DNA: TGCAGCGTTGAGGTCGAACGAGGGGGCCTCTACGAGCAGTACTTC

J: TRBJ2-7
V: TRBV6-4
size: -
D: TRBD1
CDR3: CASDPPDRGRRYEQYF
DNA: TGTGCCAGCGATCCACCCGACAGGGGGCGTCGATACGAGCAGTACTTC

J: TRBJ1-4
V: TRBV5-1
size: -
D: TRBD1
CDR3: CASSFGQGANEKLFF
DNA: TGCGCCAGCAGCTTCGGACAGGGTGCTAATGAAAAACTGTTTTTT

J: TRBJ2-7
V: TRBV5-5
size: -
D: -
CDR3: CASSLAQAAQTQPYF
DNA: TGTGCCAGCAGCTTGGCCCAGGCAGCCCAAACCCAACCGTACTTC

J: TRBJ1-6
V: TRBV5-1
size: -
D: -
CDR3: CASSPGLRNSPLHF
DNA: TGCGCCAGCAGCCCGGGACTGAGAAATTCACCCCTCCACTTT

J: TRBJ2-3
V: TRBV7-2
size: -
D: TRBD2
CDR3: CASSLVAGAADTQYF
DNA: TGTGCCAGCAGCTTAGTAGCGGGAGCAGCAGATACGCAGTATTTT

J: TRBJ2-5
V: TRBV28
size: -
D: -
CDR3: CASSSRGRWREGRETQYF
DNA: TGTGCCAGCAGTTCCAGGGGGCGCTGGCGGGAGGGCCGGGAGACCCAGTACTTC

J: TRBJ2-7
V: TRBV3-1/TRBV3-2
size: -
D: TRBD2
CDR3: CASRLAGGLTYEQYF
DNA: TGTGCCAGCAGACTAGCGGGAGGACTGACCTACGAGCAGTACTTC